The 17 T cell receptor beta chains presented below share a single source sample, sequenced in a study of blood T cells in healthy people across ages. Alongside a J-beta primer mix, a sample-barcoded 5' primer served in a second PCR lasting 7 to 11 cycles. In TCRdb, the 5' RACE reads were re-called with MiXCR into one record per CDR3 protein. Seen here are about 1 million distinct CDR3 sequences, more than 40% observed once, and the top ten hold 15% to 20%. The source material was blood. The receptors stem from a woman aged 60-75 years in good health.

V is TRBV4-1 and J is TRBJ1-5, with 7 bases lining up with TRBD1. Germline assignment: CDR1 MGHRA and CDR2 YSYEKL. V dropped 6 bases and J dropped 0; count of bases not matched to a gene: 11. The CDR3 loop spans 17 amino acids. The CDR3 loop is CASRLIPGGDSNQPQHF. The CDR3 nucleotides read TGCGCCAGCAGACTCATTCCAGGGGGGGATAGCAATCAGCCCCAGCATTTT.

This clonotype was detected a few times. This rearrangement joins TRBV20-1 to TRBJ2-3, with a tentative D call TRBD1 (5 bases). Germline CDR1 DFQATT, CDR2 SNEGSKA (reference sequence). Trimming took off 6 bases at V and 4 bases at J, with 14 bases between the two ends. CDR3 length equals 13 residues. The CDR3 nucleotides read TGCAGTGCAAAAACGCAGGGCCCAGATACGCAGTATTTT. Translation: CSAKTQGPDTQYF.

The J gene is TRBJ2-6, the V gene TRBV11-2, with D possibly matching TRBD2 (7 bases). Trimming removed 5 bases at V and 1 base at J, with 21 bases between. This CDR3 is built from 19 residues. From germline, CDR1 is SGHAT and CDR2 FQNNGV. As DNA, the CDR3 is TGTGCCAGCAGCCCCCCGCGGCGGGGGCTTTTGTCTGGGGCCAACGTCCTGACTTTC. Translation: CASSPPRRGLLSGANVLTF.

The sample holds a few counts of this clonotype. V gene TRBV18 combines with J gene TRBJ2-7; TRBD1 or TRBD2 may be the D gene (6 bases each). This CDR3 region has 13 residues. Germline V lookup: CDR1 KGHSH, CDR2 LQKENI. The V and J ends lost 6 bases and 3 bases respectively, with 12 bases between them. CDR3 coding DNA: TGTGCCAGCTCGGCGGGACAATTCTACGAGCAGTACTTC. Its translation is CASSAGQFYEQYF.

The CDR3 DNA reads as TGTGCCAGCAGTTACTCTCTCGGCAGAGCCGATCAGCCCCAGCATTTT. Protein: CASSYSLGRADQPQHF. J is TRBJ1-5 and V is TRBV6-2 or TRBV6-3; D is unclear. The CDR3 runs to 16 residues. Germline V gene lookup returns CDR1 MNHEY and CDR2 SVGEGT. V was cut by 0 bases and J by 5 bases, with 14 bases left in between.

This chain links TRBV5-4 with TRBJ2-1; maybe TRBD1 (6 bases). V lost 4 bases and J 5 bases, leaving 10 bases between the germline ends. The CDR3 consists of 13 residues. Germline CDR1 and CDR2: SGHNT and YYREEE (reference sequence). CDR3 sequence (DNA): TGTGCCAGCAGCGCCCGGGACAACAATGAGCAGTTCTTC. It codes for CASSARDNNEQFF.

J is TRBJ2-1 and V is TRBV20-1; the match to TRBD1 covers 10 bases. The ends lost 5 bases at V and 4 bases at J; junction bases unmatched: 5. Germline CDR1 is DFQATT and CDR2 is SNEGSKA (reference sequence). The CDR3 totals 14 residues. The CDR3 here is CSASGTGVYNEQFF. CDR3 nucleotide sequence: TGCAGTGCTTCCGGGACAGGGGTTTACAATGAGCAGTTCTTC.

This clonotype was picked up a small number of times. The chain employs TRBV6-6 and TRBJ1-1, with D unclear. The CDR3 totals 12 residues. The V end lost 7 bases, the J end lost 7 bases, and 13 bases lay between the germline ends. The germline gives CDR1 MNHNY, CDR2 SVGAGI (reference sequence). In DNA, the CDR3 is TGTGCCAGCACCCATTCGGGTCGTGAAGCTTTCTTT. Its protein product is CASTHSGREAFF.

Comments on this clonotype: One end of the junction varies from germline; a read error may be responsible. This chain links TRBV2 with TRBJ1-4; no clear D gene. The CDR3 is 16 residues long. CDR1 and CDR2 (germline): SNHLY, FYNNEI. The CDR3 nucleotides are TGTGCCAGCAGTAGAGAGGTGGTTGCAACTAAGGAAAAACTGTTTTTT. Translation: CASSREVVATKEKLFF.

The gene calls are TRBV15 and TRBJ2-3, with 9 bases lining up with TRBD2. The CDR3 totals 16 residues. V shed 0 bases, J shed 4 bases, and the junction held 5 bases outside the gene matches. Germline V gene sequence: CDR1 LNHNV, CDR2 YYDKDF (reference sequence). The CDR3 sequence is CATSRDRGRAADTQYF. CDR3 bases: TGTGCCACCAGCAGAGATCGCGGGAGGGCGGCAGATACGCAGTATTTT.

This clonotype showed up many times. At one boundary the junction diverges from the germline segment, which might be a read error. This chain connects TRBV5-1 to TRBJ2-5; D is undetermined. CDR3 length: 13 residues. Germline-derived CDR1 and CDR2 are SGHRS and YFSETQ. The CDR3 DNA reads TGTGCCAGCAGCTTCGGGCCTCAAGAGACCCAGTACTTC. Translated, it gives CASSFGPQETQYF.

This chain links TRBV12-3 or TRBV12-4 with TRBJ2-4; a weak D match, TRBD2 (5 bases). The J call is in doubt because the DNA end fits TRBJ2-7 better. The CDR3 totals 16 residues. CDR3 in DNA: TGTGCCAGCAGTTTAGGAGGGATCGACGGCCGGGGCGAGCAGTACTTC. It is translated as CASSLGGIDGRGEQYF.

The chain combines TRBV5-6 with TRBJ2-7; 8 nucleotides align to TRBD2. The V segment lost 1 base and the J segment 5 bases; nucleotides outside the gene matches: 11. There are 16 residues in the CDR3. The V gene's germline CDR1 is SGHDT and CDR2 YYEEEE. The CDR3 nucleotides read TGTGCCAGCAGCTTGTACCTGGGGGCGGGAGGCAACGAGCAGTACTTC. It specifies CASSLYLGAGGNEQYF.

This clonotype was detected only a few times. The chain carries TRBV3-1 and TRBJ1-1; tentative D call: TRBD1 (5 bases). V was trimmed by 5 bases and J by 11 bases, leaving 12 bases between them. The germline CDR1 and CDR2 sequences are LGHDT and YNNKEL (reference sequence). The CDR3 loop spans 11 amino acids. Here the CDR3 reads CASSFEQEAFF. CDR3 nucleotide sequence: TGTGCCAGCAGCTTCGAACAGGAGGCTTTCTTT.

This clonotype was counted a few times. V is TRBV2 and J is TRBJ2-7; D is unclear. CDR3 length equals 13 residues. Between the trimmed V and J ends, which lost 6 bases and 0 bases, there was a span of 9 bases. CDR1 and CDR2 (germline): SNHLY, FYNNEI. Here the CDR3 reads CASRPIYSYEQYF. CDR3 nucleotides: TGTGCCAGCAGGCCGATTTACTCCTACGAGCAGTACTTC.

This clonotype showed up just once. The genes are TRBV20-1 and TRBJ2-5; perhaps TRBD2 as D (7 bases). The J call could be wrong; TRBJ2-7 is a better fit for the DNA end. In germline, CDR1 is DFQATT, CDR2 SNEGSKA (reference sequence). CDR3 length: 15 residues. The CDR3 is CSAEPGAGVVGEQYF. The CDR3, as DNA: TGCAGTGCTGAACCGGGGGCGGGAGTAGTGGGCGAGCAGTACTTC.

This clonotype was recorded a few times. This chain connects TRBV20-1 to TRBJ2-7; 8 bases match TRBD1. Germline lookup yields CDR1 DFQATT and CDR2 SNEGSKA (reference sequence). The trim removed 6 bases at V and 7 bases at J, leaving 8 bases unmatched. The CDR3 totals 12 residues. CDR3 sequence (DNA): TGCAGTGCCATAGACAGGGGATGGGAGCAGTACTTC. Protein: CSAIDRGWEQYF.